These T cell receptor beta chains were read from a single sample in a study of response to subunit inactivated influenza vaccine. TCRdb re-analysed the RT-PCR reads in MiXCR, keeping a single row per CDR3 protein. Here the sample spans about 700,000 distinct CDR3 sequences, 14% being singletons. Specimen: PBMCs from blood, collected roughly 15 days before vaccination. Receptor source: a man aged 50 or older who received an inactivated influenza vaccine. CDR3s include the opening cysteine and the closing phenylalanine or tryptophan. A D gene is named only where the DNA matches it firmly. Clone size is shown for a subset of rows, as once, few, many or a class of expanded clone.

clone size	V gene	D gene	J gene	CDR3 protein	CDR3 DNA
many	TRBV5-1	TRBD1	TRBJ2-3	CASSFGTGPSDTQYF	TGCGCCAGCAGCTTCGGGACAGGGCCGTCGGATACGCAGTATTTT
many	TRBV10-2	TRBD1	TRBJ1-2	CASSEEVGTGRRGYTF	TGCGCCAGCAGTGAAGAAGTTGGGACAGGGCGAAGAGGCTACACCTTC
few	TRBV5-6	NA	TRBJ2-2	CASSNGGYPGELFF	TGTGCCAGCAGCAACGGGGGCTACCCCGGGGAGCTGTTTTTT
NA	TRBV29-1	TRBD1	TRBJ2-7	CSVENRGRVYEQYF	TGCAGCGTTGAAAACAGGGGCCGCGTTTACGAGCAGTACTTC
few	TRBV20-1	TRBD1	TRBJ2-7	CSAPRGQVVSYEQYF	TGCAGTGCCCCCCGGGGACAGGTTGTCTCCTACGAGCAGTACTTC
few	TRBV10-3	NA	TRBJ1-6	CASKSSDSPLHF	TGTGCCAGCAAGTCGTCCGATTCACCCCTCCACTTT
NA	TRBV5-1	TRBD2	TRBJ2-1	CASSLEAGLGEYNEQFF	TGCGCCAGCAGCTTGGAGGCGGGACTAGGGGAATACAATGAGCAGTTCTTC
many	TRBV4-3	NA	TRBJ2-3	CASSHSTREDTQYF	TGCGCCAGCAGCCACTCCACGAGGGAAGATACGCAGTATTTT
few	TRBV6-5	NA	TRBJ2-2	CASSYPEGTGELFF	TGTGCCAGCAGTTACCCCGAGGGGACCGGGGAGCTGTTTTTT
NA	TRBV6-5	TRBD2	TRBJ2-3	CASRLAGGIDTQYF	TGTGCCAGCAGATTAGCGGGAGGGATAGATACGCAGTATTTT